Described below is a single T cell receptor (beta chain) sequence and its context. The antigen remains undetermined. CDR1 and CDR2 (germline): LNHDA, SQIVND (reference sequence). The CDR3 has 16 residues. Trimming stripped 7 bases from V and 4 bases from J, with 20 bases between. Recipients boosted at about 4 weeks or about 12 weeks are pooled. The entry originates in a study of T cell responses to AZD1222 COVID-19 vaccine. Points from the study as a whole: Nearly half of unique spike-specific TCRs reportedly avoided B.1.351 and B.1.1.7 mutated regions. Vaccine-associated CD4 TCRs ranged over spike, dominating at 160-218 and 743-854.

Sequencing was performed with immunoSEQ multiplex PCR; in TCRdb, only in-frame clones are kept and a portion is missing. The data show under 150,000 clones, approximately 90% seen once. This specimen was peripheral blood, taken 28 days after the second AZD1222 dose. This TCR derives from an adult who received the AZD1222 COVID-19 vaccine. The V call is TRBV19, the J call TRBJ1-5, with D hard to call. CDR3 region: CASKANSVEENQPQHF. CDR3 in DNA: TGTGCCAGTAAAGCTAATTCTGTGGAAGAAAATCAGCCCCAGCATTTT.